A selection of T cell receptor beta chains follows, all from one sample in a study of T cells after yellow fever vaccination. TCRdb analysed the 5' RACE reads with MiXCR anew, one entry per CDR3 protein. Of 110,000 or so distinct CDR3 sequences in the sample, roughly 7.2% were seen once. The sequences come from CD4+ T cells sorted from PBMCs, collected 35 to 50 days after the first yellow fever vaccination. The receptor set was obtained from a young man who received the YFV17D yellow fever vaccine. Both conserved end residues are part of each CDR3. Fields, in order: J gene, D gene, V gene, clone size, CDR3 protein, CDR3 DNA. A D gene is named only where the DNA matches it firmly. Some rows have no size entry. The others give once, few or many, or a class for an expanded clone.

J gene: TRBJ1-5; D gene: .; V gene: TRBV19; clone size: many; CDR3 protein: CASSIRDSNQPQHF; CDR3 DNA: TGTGCCAGTAGTATCAGGGATAGCAATCAGCCCCAGCATTTT
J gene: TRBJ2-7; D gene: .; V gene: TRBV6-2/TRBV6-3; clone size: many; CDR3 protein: CASSATPSTSYYEQYF; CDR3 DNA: TGTGCCAGCAGTGCCACCCCATCGACTAGTTACTACGAGCAGTACTTC
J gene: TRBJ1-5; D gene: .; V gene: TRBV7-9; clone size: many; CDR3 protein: CASSLSGAYSNQPQHF; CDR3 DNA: TGTGCCAGCAGCTTATCAGGGGCGTATAGCAATCAGCCCCAGCATTTT
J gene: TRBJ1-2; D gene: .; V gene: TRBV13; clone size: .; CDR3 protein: CASSSGGYGWTF; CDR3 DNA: TGTGCCAGCAGCTCCGGGGGCTATGGCTGGACCTTC
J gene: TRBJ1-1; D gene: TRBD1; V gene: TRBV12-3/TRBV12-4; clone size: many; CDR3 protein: CASSSDDRADTEAFF; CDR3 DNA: TGTGCCAGCAGTTCCGACGACAGGGCGGACACTGAAGCTTTCTTT
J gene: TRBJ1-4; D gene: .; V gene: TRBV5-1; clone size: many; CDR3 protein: CASSFQGTNEKLFF; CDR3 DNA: TGCGCCAGCAGCTTTCAGGGTACCAATGAAAAACTGTTTTTT
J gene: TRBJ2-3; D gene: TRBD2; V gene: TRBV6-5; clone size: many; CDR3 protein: CASSYQRGLGDTQYF; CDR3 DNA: TGTGCCAGCAGTTACCAGCGGGGGCTCGGGGATACGCAGTATTTT
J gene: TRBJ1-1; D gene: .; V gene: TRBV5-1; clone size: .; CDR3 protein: CASSLNGDWTEAFF; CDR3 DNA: TGCGCCAGCAGCTTAAACGGGGATTGGACTGAAGCTTTCTTT
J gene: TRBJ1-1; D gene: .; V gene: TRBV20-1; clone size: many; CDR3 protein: CSAKAGLNTEAFF; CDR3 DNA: TGCAGTGCTAAGGCAGGACTGAACACTGAAGCTTTCTTT
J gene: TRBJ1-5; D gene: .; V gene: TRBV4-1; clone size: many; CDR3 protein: CASSQGASANQPQHF; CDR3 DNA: TGCGCCAGCAGCCAGGGGGCCAGCGCTAATCAGCCCCAGCATTTT
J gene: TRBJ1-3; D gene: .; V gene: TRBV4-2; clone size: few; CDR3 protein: CASSQGQFGNTIYF; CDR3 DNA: TGTGCCAGCAGCCAAGGACAGTTTGGAAACACCATATATTTT
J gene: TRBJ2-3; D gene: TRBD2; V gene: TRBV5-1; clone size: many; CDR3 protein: CASSLATSGGTDTQYF; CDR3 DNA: TGCGCCAGCAGCTTGGCTACTAGCGGGGGAACAGATACGCAGTATTTT
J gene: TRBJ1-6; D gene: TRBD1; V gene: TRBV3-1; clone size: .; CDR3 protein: CASSHRDRVPESPLHF; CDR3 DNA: TGTGCCAGCAGCCACCGGGACAGGGTACCTGAGTCACCCCTCCACTTT
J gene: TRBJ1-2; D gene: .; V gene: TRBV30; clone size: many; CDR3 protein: CAWSEDSYGYTF; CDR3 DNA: TGTGCCTGGAGTGAGGACAGCTATGGCTACACCTTC
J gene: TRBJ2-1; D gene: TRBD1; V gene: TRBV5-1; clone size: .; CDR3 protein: CASTGGQSSYNEQFF; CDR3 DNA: TGCGCCAGTACAGGGGGCCAGAGCTCCTACAATGAGCAGTTCTTC
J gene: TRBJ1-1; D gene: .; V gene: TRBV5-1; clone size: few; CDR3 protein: CASSLEPGSGTEAFF; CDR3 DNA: TGCGCCAGCAGCTTGGAGCCAGGGTCCGGCACTGAAGCTTTCTTT
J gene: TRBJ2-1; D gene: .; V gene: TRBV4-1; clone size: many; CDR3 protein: CASSPGRSYNEQFF; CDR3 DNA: TGCGCCAGCAGCCCGGGACGCTCCTACAATGAGCAGTTCTTC
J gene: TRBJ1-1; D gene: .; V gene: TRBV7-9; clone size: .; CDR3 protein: CASSRGGLMSEAFF; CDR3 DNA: TGTGCCAGCAGCCGAGGTGGATTAATGTCTGAAGCTTTCTTT
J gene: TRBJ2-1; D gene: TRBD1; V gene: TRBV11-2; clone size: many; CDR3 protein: CASSLDWTGAYNEQFF; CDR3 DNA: TGTGCCAGCAGCTTAGACTGGACAGGGGCCTACAATGAGCAGTTCTTC
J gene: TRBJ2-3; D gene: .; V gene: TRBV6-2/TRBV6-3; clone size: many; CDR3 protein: CASSYDRSPTDTQYF; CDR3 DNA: TGTGCCAGCAGTTACGACAGGTCTCCCACAGATACGCAGTATTTT
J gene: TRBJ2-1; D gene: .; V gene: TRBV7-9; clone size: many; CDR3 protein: CASSSGGGSLNEQFF; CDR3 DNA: TGTGCCAGCAGCTCAGGGGGGGGAAGCCTCAATGAGCAGTTCTTC
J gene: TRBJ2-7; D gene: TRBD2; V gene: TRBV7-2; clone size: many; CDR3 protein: CASSLEGGGAGYEQYF; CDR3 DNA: TGTGCCAGCAGCTTAGAGGGCGGGGGGGCTGGTTACGAGCAGTACTTC
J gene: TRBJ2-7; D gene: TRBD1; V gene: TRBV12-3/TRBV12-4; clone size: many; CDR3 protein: CASRMTGFYEQYF; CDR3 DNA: TGTGCCAGCAGGATGACAGGGTTCTACGAGCAGTACTTC
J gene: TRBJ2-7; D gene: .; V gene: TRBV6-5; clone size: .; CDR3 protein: CASMGASYEQYF; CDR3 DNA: TGTGCCAGCATGGGGGCCTCCTACGAGCAGTACTTC
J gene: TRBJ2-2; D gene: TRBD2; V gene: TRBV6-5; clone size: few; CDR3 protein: CASSYSGGERTGELFF; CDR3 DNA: TGTGCCAGCAGTTACTCGGGAGGGGAGCGCACCGGGGAGCTGTTTTTT
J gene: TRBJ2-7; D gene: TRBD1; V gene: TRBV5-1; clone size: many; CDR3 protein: CASAMGQGYYEQYF; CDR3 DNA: TGCGCCAGCGCGATGGGACAGGGGTACTACGAGCAGTACTTC
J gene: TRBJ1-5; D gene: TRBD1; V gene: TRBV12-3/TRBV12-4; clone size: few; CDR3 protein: CASSFQGAGQLNQPQHF; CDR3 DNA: TGTGCCAGCAGTTTCCAGGGGGCAGGACAGTTAAATCAGCCCCAGCATTTT
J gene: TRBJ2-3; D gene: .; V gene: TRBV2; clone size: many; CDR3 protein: CASIPSMGTDTQYF; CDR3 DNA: TGTGCCAGCATCCCCAGTATGGGCACAGATACGCAGTATTTT
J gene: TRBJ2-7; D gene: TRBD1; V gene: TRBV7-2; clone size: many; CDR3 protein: CASSGQGRWQYF; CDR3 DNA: TGTGCCAGCTCGGGACAGGGACGTTGGCAGTACTTC
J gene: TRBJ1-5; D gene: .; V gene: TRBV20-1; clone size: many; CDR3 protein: CSSSGGGHQPQHF; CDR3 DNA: TGCAGTTCCTCAGGAGGGGGTCACCAGCCCCAGCATTTT
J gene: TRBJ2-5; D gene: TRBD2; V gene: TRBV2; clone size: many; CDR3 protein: CASNGGYQETQYF; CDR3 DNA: TGTGCCAGCAACGGGGGGTACCAAGAGACCCAGTACTTC
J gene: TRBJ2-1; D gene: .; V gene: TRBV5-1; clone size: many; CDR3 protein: CASSLEGGGDMGEQFF; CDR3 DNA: TGCGCCAGCAGCTTGGAAGGGGGGGGCGACATGGGTGAGCAGTTCTTC
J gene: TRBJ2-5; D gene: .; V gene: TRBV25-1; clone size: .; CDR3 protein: CASSEGGGETQYF; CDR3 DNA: TGTGCCAGCAGTGAAGGGGGCGGAGAGACCCAGTACTTC
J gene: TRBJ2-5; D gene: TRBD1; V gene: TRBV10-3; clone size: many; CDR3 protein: CAISGDPNRGRAVGTQYF; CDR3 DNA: TGTGCCATCAGTGGGGACCCCAACAGGGGGCGCGCGGTAGGGACCCAGTACTTC
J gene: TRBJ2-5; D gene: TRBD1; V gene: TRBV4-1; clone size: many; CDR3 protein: CASSQRQGGRETQYF; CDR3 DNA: TGCGCCAGCAGCCAACGACAGGGGGGACGGGAGACCCAGTACTTC
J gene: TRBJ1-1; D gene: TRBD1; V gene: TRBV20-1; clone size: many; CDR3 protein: CSARQGSAEAFF; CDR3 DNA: TGCAGTGCGAGACAGGGTTCGGCGGAAGCTTTCTTT
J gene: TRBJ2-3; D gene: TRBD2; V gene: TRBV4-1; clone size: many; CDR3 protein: CASSHGLAGADTQYF; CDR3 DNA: TGCGCCAGCAGCCACGGACTAGCGGGGGCAGATACGCAGTATTTT
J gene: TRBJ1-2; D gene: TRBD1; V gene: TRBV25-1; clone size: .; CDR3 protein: CASSARDREGYTF; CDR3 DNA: TGTGCCAGCAGCGCCCGGGACAGGGAAGGCTACACCTTC
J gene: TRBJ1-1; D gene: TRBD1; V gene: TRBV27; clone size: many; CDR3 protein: CASSSDRGQTEAFF; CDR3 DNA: TGTGCCAGCAGTTCGGACAGGGGGCAAACGGAAGCTTTCTTT
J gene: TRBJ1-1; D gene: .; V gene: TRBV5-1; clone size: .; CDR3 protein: CASSLGRTITEAFF; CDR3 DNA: TGCGCCAGCAGCTTGGGCAGGACAATCACTGAAGCTTTCTTT
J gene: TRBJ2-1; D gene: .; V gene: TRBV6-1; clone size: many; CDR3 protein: CASRDGGGGLNEQFF; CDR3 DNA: TGTGCCAGCAGAGATGGAGGAGGGGGCCTCAATGAGCAGTTCTTC
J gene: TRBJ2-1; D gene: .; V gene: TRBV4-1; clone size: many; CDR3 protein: CASSQDREREQFF; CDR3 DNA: TGCGCCAGCAGCCAAGATCGAGAACGGGAGCAGTTCTTC
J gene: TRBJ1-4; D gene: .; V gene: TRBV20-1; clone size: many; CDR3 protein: CSARDPSGYEKLFF; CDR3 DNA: TGCAGTGCTAGAGATCCCAGCGGTTACGAAAAACTGTTTTTT
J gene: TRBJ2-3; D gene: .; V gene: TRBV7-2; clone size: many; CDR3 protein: CASSPGAHSSTDTQYF; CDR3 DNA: TGTGCCAGCAGCCCGGGGGCCCACTCTAGCACAGATACGCAGTATTTT
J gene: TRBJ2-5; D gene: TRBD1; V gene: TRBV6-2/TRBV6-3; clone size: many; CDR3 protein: CASSYGTVYQETQYF; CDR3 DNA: TGTGCCAGCAGTTACGGGACAGTGTACCAAGAGACCCAGTACTTC
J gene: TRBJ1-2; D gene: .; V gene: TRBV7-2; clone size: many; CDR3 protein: CASSLERQTSYGYTF; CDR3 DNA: TGTGCCAGCAGCTTAGAACGACAGACCAGCTATGGCTACACCTTC
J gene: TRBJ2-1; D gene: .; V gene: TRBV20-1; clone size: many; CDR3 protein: CSARTGISSGEQFF; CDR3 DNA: TGCAGTGCTAGAACCGGGATATCCTCGGGTGAGCAGTTCTTC
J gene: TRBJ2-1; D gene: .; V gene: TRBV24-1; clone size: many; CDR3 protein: CATSDGDLNEQFF; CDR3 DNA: TGTGCCACCAGTGACGGGGACCTCAATGAGCAGTTCTTC
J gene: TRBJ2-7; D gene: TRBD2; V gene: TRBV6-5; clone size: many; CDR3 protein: CASSWTSGVYEQYF; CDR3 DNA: TGTGCCAGCAGTTGGACTAGCGGGGTCTACGAGCAGTACTTC
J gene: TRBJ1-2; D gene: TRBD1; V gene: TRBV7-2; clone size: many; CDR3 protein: CASSLVAGQGYGYTF; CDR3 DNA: TGTGCCAGCAGCTTAGTGGCGGGACAGGGCTATGGCTACACCTTC
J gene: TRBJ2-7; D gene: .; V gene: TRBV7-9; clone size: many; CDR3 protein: CASSPRGSGDSYEQYF; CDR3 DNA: TGTGCCAGCAGCCCCAGGGGAAGCGGGGACTCCTACGAGCAGTACTTC
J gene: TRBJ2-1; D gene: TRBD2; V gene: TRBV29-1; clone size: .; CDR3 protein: CSVEGTSGPGLSYNEQFF; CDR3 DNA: TGCAGCGTTGAGGGGACTAGCGGACCGGGCCTCTCCTACAATGAGCAGTTCTTC
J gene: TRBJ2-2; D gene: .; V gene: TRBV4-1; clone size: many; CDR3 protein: CASSLELGTGELFF; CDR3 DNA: TGCGCCAGCAGCCTAGAACTAGGGACCGGGGAGCTGTTTTTT
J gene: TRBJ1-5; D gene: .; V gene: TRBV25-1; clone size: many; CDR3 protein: CASSDPGLNQPQHF; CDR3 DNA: TGTGCCAGCAGTGATCCGGGGCTCAATCAGCCCCAGCATTTT
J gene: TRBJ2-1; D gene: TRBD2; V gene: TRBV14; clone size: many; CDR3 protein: CASSQVLSGGTYNEQFF; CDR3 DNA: TGTGCCAGCAGCCAAGTCTTGTCGGGAGGGACCTACAATGAGCAGTTCTTC
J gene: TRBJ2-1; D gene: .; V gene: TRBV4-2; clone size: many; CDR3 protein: CASSQDSPGAYNEQFF; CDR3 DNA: TGTGCCAGCAGCCAAGATTCCCCGGGAGCCTACAATGAGCAGTTCTTC